A selection of T cell receptor beta chains follows, all from one sample in a study of T cell responses to AZD1222 COVID-19 vaccine. Measured with immunoSEQ multiplex PCR; TCRdb has only the in-frame clones, and not every one. The sample has tens of thousands of clones, roughly 90% seen once; the top ten hold 1.3%. Sequencing used peripheral blood, obtained on day 0 of AZD1222 vaccination. The receptor set was obtained from an adult in good health. The conserved cysteine and the conserved F or W are not part of the CDR3 here. The D gene is left open where the match is weak. Clone size is not always given. Where it is, it says once, few, many or a class for expanded clones.

CDR3aa: ASSLGPNNEQF; d_gene: NA; abundance: NA; v_gene: TRBV18
CDR3aa: ASSPLQGADGYT; d_gene: TRBD1; abundance: NA; v_gene: TRBV18
CDR3aa: ASSEPARGDEQF; d_gene: NA; abundance: once; v_gene: TRBV6-1
CDR3aa: ASSRLAGGYEQF; d_gene: TRBD2; abundance: NA; v_gene: TRBV19
CDR3aa: ASSDGGAYNEQF; d_gene: NA; abundance: NA; v_gene: TRBV25-1
CDR3aa: ASRDEREGLTGELF; d_gene: TRBD2; abundance: NA; v_gene: TRBV5-1
CDR3aa: ASSPGMGMHVSYEQY; d_gene: NA; abundance: NA; v_gene: TRBV7-8
CDR3aa: ASTRTGASYNEQF; d_gene: NA; abundance: NA; v_gene: TRBV27
CDR3aa: ASSSVVAGSYEQY; d_gene: NA; abundance: few; v_gene: TRBV5-1
CDR3aa: ASSLGLREGPDTQY; d_gene: TRBD2; abundance: once; v_gene: TRBV13
CDR3aa: ATSKAVVGRYGYT; d_gene: NA; abundance: NA; v_gene: TRBV15
CDR3aa: ASSLGSHYGYT; d_gene: NA; abundance: NA; v_gene: TRBV5-5
CDR3aa: ASSLMGQGESEQY; d_gene: TRBD1; abundance: NA; v_gene: TRBV5-1
CDR3aa: ASSLSLTGVSPLH; d_gene: TRBD1; abundance: NA; v_gene: TRBV7-2
CDR3aa: ASRTLANSPLH; d_gene: NA; abundance: NA; v_gene: TRBV2
CDR3aa: ASSIATSVNTGELF; d_gene: TRBD2; abundance: NA; v_gene: TRBV19
CDR3aa: ASSPPFGETDTQY; d_gene: NA; abundance: once; v_gene: TRBV28
CDR3aa: ASSLTDSGDNSPLH; d_gene: NA; abundance: NA; v_gene: TRBV5-1
CDR3aa: ASSDPAGTGNTIY; d_gene: NA; abundance: NA; v_gene: TRBV6-1
CDR3aa: ASSLLAGVGETQY; d_gene: TRBD2; abundance: NA; v_gene: TRBV6-2/TRBV6-3
CDR3aa: ASSPPSYNEQF; d_gene: NA; abundance: NA; v_gene: TRBV18
CDR3aa: ASSYIGVHTEAF; d_gene: NA; abundance: NA; v_gene: TRBV3-1/TRBV3-2
CDR3aa: ATSDLSTSGSYEQY; d_gene: TRBD2; abundance: NA; v_gene: TRBV24-1
CDR3aa: ASSLRDSKNIQY; d_gene: NA; abundance: NA; v_gene: TRBV5-6
CDR3aa: ASSLRRAAYNEQF; d_gene: NA; abundance: NA; v_gene: TRBV7-8
CDR3aa: ASSEQGSRLDGYT; d_gene: NA; abundance: NA; v_gene: TRBV25-1
CDR3aa: ASKGYGNEQF; d_gene: NA; abundance: once; v_gene: TRBV6-5
CDR3aa: ASSPDSLYYGYT; d_gene: NA; abundance: NA; v_gene: TRBV16
CDR3aa: ASSEPGSGTPRDGDTQY; d_gene: TRBD2; abundance: NA; v_gene: TRBV10-2
CDR3aa: ASSGDFSNEQF; d_gene: NA; abundance: NA; v_gene: TRBV2
CDR3aa: ASRTSGRAGNNEQF; d_gene: TRBD2; abundance: NA; v_gene: TRBV19
CDR3aa: ASSQGPPTSGITGELF; d_gene: TRBD2; abundance: NA; v_gene: TRBV4-1
CDR3aa: ASSPQTGWVDTQY; d_gene: TRBD1; abundance: NA; v_gene: TRBV28
CDR3aa: ASSQDYATDTQY; d_gene: NA; abundance: NA; v_gene: TRBV3-1/TRBV3-2
CDR3aa: ASSPRGSGDGGANVLT; d_gene: NA; abundance: once; v_gene: TRBV7-9
CDR3aa: ASSGRGWYEQY; d_gene: NA; abundance: NA; v_gene: TRBV7-8
CDR3aa: SASSVGEGEQY; d_gene: TRBD2; abundance: NA; v_gene: TRBV20-1
CDR3aa: ASSIERGVTYEQY; d_gene: NA; abundance: NA; v_gene: TRBV19
CDR3aa: ASSLTGTGIYNEQF; d_gene: TRBD1; abundance: NA; v_gene: TRBV9
CDR3aa: ASSMGTGINQPQH; d_gene: TRBD1; abundance: NA; v_gene: TRBV19
CDR3aa: ASSRLAGGLADTQY; d_gene: TRBD2; abundance: NA; v_gene: TRBV7-9
CDR3aa: ASSTTGTGAQLYGYT; d_gene: TRBD1; abundance: NA; v_gene: TRBV28
CDR3aa: ASKKREANEQY; d_gene: TRBD2; abundance: NA; v_gene: TRBV27
CDR3aa: ASSPGTSGTDTQY; d_gene: TRBD2; abundance: NA; v_gene: TRBV5-1
CDR3aa: ASSFELLPGEKLF; d_gene: NA; abundance: NA; v_gene: TRBV3-1/TRBV3-2
CDR3aa: ASSPQGYIQY; d_gene: NA; abundance: NA; v_gene: TRBV7-9
CDR3aa: ASSSSGTNTEAF; d_gene: NA; abundance: NA; v_gene: TRBV28
CDR3aa: ASSLALGTSNEKLF; d_gene: NA; abundance: NA; v_gene: TRBV7-9
CDR3aa: ASSLNRGPGELF; d_gene: TRBD1; abundance: NA; v_gene: TRBV7-9
CDR3aa: ASSMTATEAF; d_gene: NA; abundance: NA; v_gene: TRBV12-3/TRBV12-4